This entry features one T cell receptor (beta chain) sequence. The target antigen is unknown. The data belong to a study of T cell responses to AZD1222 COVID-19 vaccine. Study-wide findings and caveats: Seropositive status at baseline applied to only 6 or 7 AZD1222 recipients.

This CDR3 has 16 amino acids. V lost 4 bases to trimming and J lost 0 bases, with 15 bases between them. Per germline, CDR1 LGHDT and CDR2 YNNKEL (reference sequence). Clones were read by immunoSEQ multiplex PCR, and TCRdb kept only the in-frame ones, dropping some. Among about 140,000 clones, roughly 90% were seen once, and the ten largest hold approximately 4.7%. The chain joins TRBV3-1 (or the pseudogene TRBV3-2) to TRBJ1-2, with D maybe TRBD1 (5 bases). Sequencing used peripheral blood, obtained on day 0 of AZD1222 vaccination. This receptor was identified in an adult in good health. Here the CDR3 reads CASSRWGEGANYGYTF. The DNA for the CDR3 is TGTGCCAGCAGCCGTTGGGGGGAGGGTGCTAACTATGGCTACACCTTC.